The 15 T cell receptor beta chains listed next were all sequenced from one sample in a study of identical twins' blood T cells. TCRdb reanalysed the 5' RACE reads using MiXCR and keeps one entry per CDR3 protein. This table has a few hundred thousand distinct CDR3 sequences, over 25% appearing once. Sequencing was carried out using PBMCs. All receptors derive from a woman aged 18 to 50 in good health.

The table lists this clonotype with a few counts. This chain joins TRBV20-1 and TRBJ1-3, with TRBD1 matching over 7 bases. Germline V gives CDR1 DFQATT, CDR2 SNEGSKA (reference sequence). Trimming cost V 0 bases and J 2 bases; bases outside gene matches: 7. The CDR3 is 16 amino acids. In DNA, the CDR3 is TGCAGTGCTAGAGAAAGCGGTGACAGGGCTGGAAACACCATATATTTT. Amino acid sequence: CSARESGDRAGNTIYF.

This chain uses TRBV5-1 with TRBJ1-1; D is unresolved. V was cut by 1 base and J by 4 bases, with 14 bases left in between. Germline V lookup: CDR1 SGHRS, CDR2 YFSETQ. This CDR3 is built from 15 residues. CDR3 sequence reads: CASSLIEGVGTEAFF. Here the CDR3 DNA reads TGCGCCAGCAGCTTGATCGAGGGAGTGGGCACTGAAGCTTTCTTT.

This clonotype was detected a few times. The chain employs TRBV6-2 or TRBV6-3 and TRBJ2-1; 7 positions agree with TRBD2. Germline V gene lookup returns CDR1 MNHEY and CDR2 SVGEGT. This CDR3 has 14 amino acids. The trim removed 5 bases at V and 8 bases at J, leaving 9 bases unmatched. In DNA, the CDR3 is TGTGCCAGCAGTGCAAGCGGGGCAAACGATGAGCAGTTCTTC. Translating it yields CASSASGANDEQFF.

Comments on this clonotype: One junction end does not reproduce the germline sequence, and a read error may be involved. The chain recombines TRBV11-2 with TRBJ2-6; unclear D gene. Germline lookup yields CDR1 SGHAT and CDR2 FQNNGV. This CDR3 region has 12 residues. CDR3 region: CASRLAPNVLTF. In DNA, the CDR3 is TGTGCCAGCAGATTAGCTCCGAACGTCCTGACTTTC.

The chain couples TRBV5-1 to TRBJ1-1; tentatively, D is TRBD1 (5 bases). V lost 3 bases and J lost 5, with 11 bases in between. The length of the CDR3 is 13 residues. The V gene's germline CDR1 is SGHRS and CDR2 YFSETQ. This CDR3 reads CASSSPGVTEAFF. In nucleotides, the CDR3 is TGCGCCAGCAGCTCTCCGGGGGTGACTGAAGCTTTCTTT. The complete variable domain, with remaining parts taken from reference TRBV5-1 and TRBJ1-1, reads KAGVTQTPRYLIKTRGQQVTLSCSPISGHRSVSWYQQTPGQGLQFLFEYFSETQRNKGNFPGRFSGRQFSNSRSEMNVSTLELGDSALYLCASSSPGVTEAFFGQGTRLTVV.

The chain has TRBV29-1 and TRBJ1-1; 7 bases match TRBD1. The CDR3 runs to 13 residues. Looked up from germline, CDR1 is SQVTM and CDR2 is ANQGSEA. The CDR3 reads CRAGGTPSTEAFF. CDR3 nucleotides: TGCCGCGCAGGGGGGACCCCGTCTACTGAAGCTTTCTTT.

CDR3 residues: CASRFAGGNEQFF. CDR3 DNA: TGTGCCAGCAGGTTTGCTGGAGGCAATGAGCAGTTCTTC. V is TRBV6-5 and J is TRBJ2-1; D might be TRBD2 (5 bases). Germline V gene lookup returns CDR1 MNHEY and CDR2 SVGAGI. The CDR3 totals 13 residues. Trimming removed 6 bases at V and 6 bases at J, with 12 bases between.

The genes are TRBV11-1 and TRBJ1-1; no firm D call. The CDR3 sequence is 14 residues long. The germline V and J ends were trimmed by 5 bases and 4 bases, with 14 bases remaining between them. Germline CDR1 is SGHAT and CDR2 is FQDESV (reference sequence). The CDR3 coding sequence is TGTGCCAGCAGCCCGCGGACGGCTATCACTGAAGCTTTCTTT. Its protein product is CASSPRTAITEAFF.

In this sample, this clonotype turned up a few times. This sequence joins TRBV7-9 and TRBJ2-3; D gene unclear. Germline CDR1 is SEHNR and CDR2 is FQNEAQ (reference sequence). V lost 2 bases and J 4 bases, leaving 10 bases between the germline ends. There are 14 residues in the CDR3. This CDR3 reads CASSLTLVADTQYF. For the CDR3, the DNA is TGTGCCAGCAGCTTAACGCTCGTCGCAGATACGCAGTATTTT.

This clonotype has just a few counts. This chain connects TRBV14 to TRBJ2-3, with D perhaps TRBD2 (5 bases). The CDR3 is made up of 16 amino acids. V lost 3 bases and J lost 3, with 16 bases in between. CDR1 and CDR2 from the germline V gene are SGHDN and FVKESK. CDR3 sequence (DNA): TGTGCCAGCAGCCATCAATCGACTACCTGGACAGATACGCAGTATTTT. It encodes CASSHQSTTWTDTQYF.

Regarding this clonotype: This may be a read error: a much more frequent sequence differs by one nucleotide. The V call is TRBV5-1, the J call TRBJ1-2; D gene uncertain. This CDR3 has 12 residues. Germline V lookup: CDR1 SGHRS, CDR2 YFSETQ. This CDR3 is CASSLADYGYAF. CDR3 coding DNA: TGCGCCAGCAGCTTGGCCGACTATGGCTACGCCTTC.

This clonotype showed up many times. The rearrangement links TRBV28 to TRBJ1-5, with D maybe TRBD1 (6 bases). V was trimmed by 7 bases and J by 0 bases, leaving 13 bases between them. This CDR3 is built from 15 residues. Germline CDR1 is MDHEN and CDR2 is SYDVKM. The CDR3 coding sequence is TGTGCCAGCACCCATCGGACAGATAGCAATCAGCCCCAGCATTTT. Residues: CASTHRTDSNQPQHF.

The CDR3 reads CSAGMGDTGELFF. The CDR3 region has the DNA TGCAGCGCTGGGATGGGGGACACCGGGGAGCTGTTTTTT. The chain employs TRBV29-1 and TRBJ2-2; D possibly uses TRBD1 or TRBD2 (5 bases each). CDR3 length equals 13 residues. The V gene's germline CDR1 is SQVTM and CDR2 ANQGSEA. Trimming pared 7 bases from V and 3 bases from J, leaving 12 bases between.

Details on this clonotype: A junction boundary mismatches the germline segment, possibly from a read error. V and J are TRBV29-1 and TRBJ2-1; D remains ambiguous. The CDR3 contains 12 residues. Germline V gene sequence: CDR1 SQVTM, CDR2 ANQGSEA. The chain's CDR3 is CSVDAPSNEQVF. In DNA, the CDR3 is TGCAGCGTTGATGCACCAAGTAATGAGCAGGTCTTC.

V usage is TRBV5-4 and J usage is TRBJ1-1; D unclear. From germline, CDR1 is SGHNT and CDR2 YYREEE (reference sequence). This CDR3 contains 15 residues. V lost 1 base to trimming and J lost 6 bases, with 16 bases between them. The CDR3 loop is CASSLNSRNGAEAFF. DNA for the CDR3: TGTGCCAGCAGCTTGAATAGCCGGAATGGCGCTGAAGCTTTCTTT.